These T cell receptor beta chains were read from a single sample in a study of multiple sclerosis patients with progressive multifocal leukoencephalopathy. Using immunoSEQ multiplex PCR, the repertoire was profiled, and TCRdb retains in-frame clones only, with some absent. The sample holds more than 30,000 clones, around nine tenths seen once. The sample was PBMCs. These receptors all come from a human donor with multiple sclerosis. Both conserved end residues are part of each CDR3. A D gene is named only where the DNA matches it firmly. Expanded clones are given a class, and other clones once, few, many or no size at all.

v_gene,d_gene,len,abundance,j_gene,CDR3aa,CDR3nt
TRBV27,NA,12,NA,TRBJ2-7,CASSLLGDEQYF,TGTGCCAGCAGTTTGTTAGGGGACGAGCAGTACTTC
TRBV19,NA,15,NA,TRBJ2-3,CASSMGPPGTDTQYF,TGTGCCAGTAGTATGGGTCCCCCGGGGACAGATACGCAGTATTTT
TRBV27,NA,16,NA,TRBJ2-7,CASSFSVSDPYYEQYF,TGTGCCAGCAGTTTTAGCGTTAGCGACCCGTACTACGAGCAGTACTTC
TRBV28,NA,12,NA,TRBJ1-1,CASSLVVGDAFF,TGTGCCAGCAGTTTAGTCGTAGGGGACGCTTTCTTT
TRBV7-9,NA,15,once,TRBJ2-3,CASSLGGTSTDTQYF,TGTGCCAGCAGCTTAGGGGGGACTAGCACAGATACGCAGTATTTT
TRBV28,TRBD2,15,NA,TRBJ2-2,CASMDGLDKTGELFF,TGTGCCAGCATGGATGGACTAGATAAGACCGGGGAGCTGTTTTTT
TRBV30,TRBD1,12,NA,TRBJ1-4,CAQGATNEKLFF,TGTGCCCAGGGGGCCACTAATGAAAAACTGTTTTTT
TRBV7-6,NA,15,once,TRBJ1-2,CASSSQQGSNYGYTF,TGTGCCAGCAGCTCCCAACAGGGATCTAACTATGGCTACACCTTC
TRBV25-1,TRBD1,14,NA,TRBJ1-5,CASSGGTGNQPQHF,TGTGCCAGCAGTGGGGGGACAGGTAATCAGCCCCAGCATTTT
TRBV6-1,TRBD1,14,once,TRBJ2-7,CASSARDRGYEQYF,TGTGCCAGCAGTGCCCGGGACAGGGGTTACGAGCAGTACTTC
TRBV6-5,NA,15,NA,TRBJ2-1,CASSRSGLYYNEQFF,TGTGCCAGCAGTAGATCGGGACTGTATTACAATGAGCAGTTCTTC
TRBV5-6,NA,14,once,TRBJ2-7,CASSFGQGYYEQYF,TGTGCCAGCAGCTTCGGGCAGGGGTACTACGAGCAGTACTTC
TRBV6-5,NA,13,NA,TRBJ2-1,CASSTGPNNEQFF,TGTGCCAGCAGTACGGGGCCGAACAATGAGCAGTTCTTC
TRBV14,NA,16,NA,TRBJ1-3,CASSSTWASGRNTIYF,TGTGCCAGCAGCTCCACCTGGGCGTCCGGAAGAAACACCATATATTTT
TRBV21-1,NA,9,NA,TRBJ1-2,CASSLSYTF,TGTGCCAGCAGCTTGAGTTACACCTTC
TRBV5-1,TRBD2,15,NA,TRBJ2-6,CASSSGGSGANVLTF,TGCGCCAGCAGCTCGGGGGGCTCTGGGGCCAACGTCCTGACTTTC
TRBV9,NA,15,NA,TRBJ1-2,CASSVEGALRDGYTF,TGTGCCAGCAGCGTAGAAGGGGCCCTACGAGATGGCTACACCTTC
TRBV10-3,TRBD2,16,once,TRBJ2-3,CAISESVGGSTDTQYF,TGTGCCATCAGTGAGTCCGTGGGCGGGAGTACAGATACGCAGTATTTT
TRBV5-4,NA,13,NA,TRBJ1-4,CASNTGTDEKLFF,TGTGCCAGCAATACCGGGACGGACGAAAAACTGTTTTTT
TRBV7-9,NA,17,NA,TRBJ2-2,CASSFWGGRSNTGELFF,TGTGCCAGCAGCTTTTGGGGAGGAAGATCGAACACCGGGGAGCTGTTTTTT
TRBV5-6,NA,13,once,TRBJ2-5,CASHNVQSQEQYF,TGTGCCAGCCACAACGTCCAGTCCCAAGAGCAGTACTTC
TRBV5-1,TRBD1,14,NA,TRBJ2-2,CASSRQGSTGELFF,TGCGCCAGCAGCCGACAGGGGTCCACCGGGGAGCTGTTTTTT
TRBV28,NA,19,NA,TRBJ1-2,CASSLGMGIVGTTNYGYTF,TGTGCCAGCAGTTTGGGTATGGGGATCGTGGGGACAACCAACTATGGCTACACCTTC
TRBV5-1,NA,16,NA,TRBJ1-3,CASSRGHPSSGNTIYF,TGCGCCAGCAGCAGGGGACACCCGAGCTCTGGAAACACCATATATTTT
TRBV11-2,TRBD1,16,NA,TRBJ2-7,CASSLTLMDRSAEQYF,TGTGCCAGCAGCTTAACCTTGATGGACAGGTCCGCCGAGCAGTACTTC
TRBV12-5,NA,13,NA,TRBJ1-5,CASGLGSNQPQHF,TGTGCTAGTGGTTTGGGGAGCAATCAGCCCCAGCATTTT
TRBV6-1,NA,16,NA,TRBJ1-5,CASSEAGGRGNQPQHF,TGTGCCAGCAGTGAAGCGGGGGGGAGGGGCAATCAGCCCCAGCATTTT